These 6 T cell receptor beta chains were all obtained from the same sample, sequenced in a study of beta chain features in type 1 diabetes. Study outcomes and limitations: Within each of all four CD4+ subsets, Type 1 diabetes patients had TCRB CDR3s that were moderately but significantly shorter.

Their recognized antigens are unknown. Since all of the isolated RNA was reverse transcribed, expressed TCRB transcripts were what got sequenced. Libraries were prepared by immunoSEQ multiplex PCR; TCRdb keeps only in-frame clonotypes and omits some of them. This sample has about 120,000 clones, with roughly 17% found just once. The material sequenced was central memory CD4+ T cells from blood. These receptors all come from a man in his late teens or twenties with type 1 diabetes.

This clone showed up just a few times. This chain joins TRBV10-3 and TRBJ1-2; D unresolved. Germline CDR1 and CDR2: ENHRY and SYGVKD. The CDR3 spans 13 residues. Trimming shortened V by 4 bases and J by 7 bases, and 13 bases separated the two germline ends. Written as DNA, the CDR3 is TGTGCCATCAGTGCACAAAGAGGGAGTGGCTACACCTTC. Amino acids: CAISAQRGSGYTF.

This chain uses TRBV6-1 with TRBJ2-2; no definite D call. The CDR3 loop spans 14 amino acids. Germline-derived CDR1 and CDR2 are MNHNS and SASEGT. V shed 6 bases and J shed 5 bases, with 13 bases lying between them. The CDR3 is CASSARTRTGELFF. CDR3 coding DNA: TGTGCCAGCAGCGCCCGGACCCGGACCGGGGAGCTGTTTTTT.

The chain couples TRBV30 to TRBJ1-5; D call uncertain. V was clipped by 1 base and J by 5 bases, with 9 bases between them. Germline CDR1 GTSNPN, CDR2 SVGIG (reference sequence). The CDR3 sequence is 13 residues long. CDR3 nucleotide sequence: TGTGCCTGGAGTGGTGGCAGTCATCAGCCCCAGCATTTT. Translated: CAWSGGSHQPQHF.

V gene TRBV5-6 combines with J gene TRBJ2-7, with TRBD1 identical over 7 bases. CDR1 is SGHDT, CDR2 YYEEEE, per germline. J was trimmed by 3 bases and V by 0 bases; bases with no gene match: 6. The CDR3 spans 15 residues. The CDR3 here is CASSLVKQGNYEQYF. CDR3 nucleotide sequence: TGTGCCAGCAGCTTGGTAAAACAGGGGAACTACGAGCAGTACTTC. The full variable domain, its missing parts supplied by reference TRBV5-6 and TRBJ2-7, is DAGVTQSPTHLIKTRGQQVTLRCSPKSGHDTVSWYQQALGQGPQFIFQYYEEEERQRGNFPDRFSGHQFPNYSSELNVNALLLGDSALYLCASSLVKQGNYEQYFGPGTRLTVT.

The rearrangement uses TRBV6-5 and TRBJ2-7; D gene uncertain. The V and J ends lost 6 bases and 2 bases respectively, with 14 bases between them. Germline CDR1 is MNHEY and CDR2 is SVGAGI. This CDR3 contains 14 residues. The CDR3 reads CASRPTTTPYEQYF. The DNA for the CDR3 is TGTGCCAGCAGACCTACCACTACTCCCTACGAGCAGTACTTC.

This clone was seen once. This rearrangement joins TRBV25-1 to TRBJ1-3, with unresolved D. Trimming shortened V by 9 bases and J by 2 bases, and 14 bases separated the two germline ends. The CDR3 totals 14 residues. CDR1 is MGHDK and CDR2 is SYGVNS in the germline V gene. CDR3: CARSSGMAGNTIYF. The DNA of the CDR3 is TGTGCCAGGTCCTCGGGAATGGCTGGAAACACCATATATTTT.